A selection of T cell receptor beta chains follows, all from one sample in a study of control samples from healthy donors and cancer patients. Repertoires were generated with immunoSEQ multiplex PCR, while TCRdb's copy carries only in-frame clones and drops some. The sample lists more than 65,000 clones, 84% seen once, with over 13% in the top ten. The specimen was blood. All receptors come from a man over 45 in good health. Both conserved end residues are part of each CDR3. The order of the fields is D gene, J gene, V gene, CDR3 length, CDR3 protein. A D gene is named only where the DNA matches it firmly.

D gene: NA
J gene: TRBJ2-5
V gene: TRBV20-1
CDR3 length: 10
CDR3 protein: CSARQETQYF

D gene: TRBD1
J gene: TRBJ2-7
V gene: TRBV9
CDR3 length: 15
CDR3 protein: CASSVGTGGVYEQYF

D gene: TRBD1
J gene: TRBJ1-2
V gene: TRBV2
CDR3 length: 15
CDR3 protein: CASSPVGQGAGGYTF

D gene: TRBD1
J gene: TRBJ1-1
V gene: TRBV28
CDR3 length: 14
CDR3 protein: CAGRGDSKNTEAFF

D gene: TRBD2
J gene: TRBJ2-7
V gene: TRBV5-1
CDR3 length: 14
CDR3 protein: CASSPGGSGNLQYF

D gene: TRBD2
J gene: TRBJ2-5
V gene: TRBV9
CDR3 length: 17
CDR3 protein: CASSVGFGAGGLETQYF

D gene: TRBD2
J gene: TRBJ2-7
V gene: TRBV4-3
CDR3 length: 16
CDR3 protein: CASSQVFAGGRHEQYF

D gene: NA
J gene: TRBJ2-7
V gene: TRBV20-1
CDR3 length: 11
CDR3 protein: CSARAAHEQYF

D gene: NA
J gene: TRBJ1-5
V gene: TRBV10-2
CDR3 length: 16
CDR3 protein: CASSESGVGGVQPQHF

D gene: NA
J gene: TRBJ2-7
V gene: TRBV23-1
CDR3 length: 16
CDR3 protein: CASSQSDGTANYEQYF

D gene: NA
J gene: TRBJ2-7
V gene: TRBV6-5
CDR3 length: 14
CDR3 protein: CASIDGRFAYEQYF

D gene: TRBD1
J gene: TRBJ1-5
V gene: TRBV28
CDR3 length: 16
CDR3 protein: CASSSRTGNSNQPQHF

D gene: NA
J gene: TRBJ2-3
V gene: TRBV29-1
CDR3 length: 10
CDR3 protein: CSVRSDTQYF

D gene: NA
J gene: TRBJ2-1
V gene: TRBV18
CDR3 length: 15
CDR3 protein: CASSPPSLASNEQFF

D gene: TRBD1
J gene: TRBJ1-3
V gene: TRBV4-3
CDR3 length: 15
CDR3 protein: CASSQMTGPGNTIYF

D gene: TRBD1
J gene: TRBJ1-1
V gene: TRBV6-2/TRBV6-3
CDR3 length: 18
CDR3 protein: CASSFRTGGPLMNTEAFF

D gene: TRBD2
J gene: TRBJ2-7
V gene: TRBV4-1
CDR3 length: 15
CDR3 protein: CASSLQGTSLYEQYF

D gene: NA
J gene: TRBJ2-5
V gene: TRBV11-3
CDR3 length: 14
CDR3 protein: CASSFTGSLETQYF

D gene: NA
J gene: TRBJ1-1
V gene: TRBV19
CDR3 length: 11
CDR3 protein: CASMQGTEAFF

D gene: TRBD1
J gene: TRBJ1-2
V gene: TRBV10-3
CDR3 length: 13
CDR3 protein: CAISEEGAGGYTF

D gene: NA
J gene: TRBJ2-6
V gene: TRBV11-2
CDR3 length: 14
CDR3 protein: CASSLGAGANVLTF

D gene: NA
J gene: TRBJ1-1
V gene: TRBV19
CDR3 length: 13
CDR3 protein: CASSTRQGEEAFF

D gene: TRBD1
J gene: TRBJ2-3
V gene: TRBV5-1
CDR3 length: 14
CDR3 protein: CASSSTGGQDTQYF

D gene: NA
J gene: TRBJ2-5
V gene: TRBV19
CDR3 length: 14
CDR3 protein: CASSLTGRWETQYF

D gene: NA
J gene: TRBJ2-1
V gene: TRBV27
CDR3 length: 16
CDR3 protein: CASSHLGAGAYNEQFF

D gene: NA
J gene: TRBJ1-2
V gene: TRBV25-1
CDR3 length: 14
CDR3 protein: CASSDYSGFDGYTF

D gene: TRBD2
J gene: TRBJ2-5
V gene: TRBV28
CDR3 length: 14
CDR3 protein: CASSLTSGRETQYF

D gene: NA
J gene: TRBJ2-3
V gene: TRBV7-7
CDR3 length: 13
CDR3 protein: CASSPRAGDTQYF

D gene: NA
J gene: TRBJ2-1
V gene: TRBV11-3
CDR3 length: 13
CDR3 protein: CASSFSRDGEQFF

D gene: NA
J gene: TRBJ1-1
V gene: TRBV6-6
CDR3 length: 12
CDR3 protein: CASSYSAGEAFF

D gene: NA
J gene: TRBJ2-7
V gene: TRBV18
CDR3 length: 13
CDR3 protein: CASSPESTVRQYF

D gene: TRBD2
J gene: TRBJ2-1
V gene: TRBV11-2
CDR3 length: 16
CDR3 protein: CASSLAASGFPNEQFF

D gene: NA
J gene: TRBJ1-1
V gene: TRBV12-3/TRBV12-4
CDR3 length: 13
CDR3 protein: CASKVTGNTEAFF

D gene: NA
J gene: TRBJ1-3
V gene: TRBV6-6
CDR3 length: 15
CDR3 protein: CASSYGGVSGNTIYF